This T cell receptor (beta chain) is from a study of shared clonotypes between healthy human individuals. Study information: Three plates each covered CD4 naive and memory; CD8 naive two, CD8 memory one.

Sequenced by immunoSEQ multiplex PCR; TCRdb stores in-frame clones only, minus some. The sample holds millions of clones; more than 80% are singletons and the top ten take about 0.13%. This clone was seen once. Its cognate antigen is unknown. Points from the study as a whole: Among donors, clonotype sharing was expected to be affected by sequencing depth.

Germline V gene lookup returns CDR1 LNHDA and CDR2 SQIVND (reference sequence). Trimming took 7 bases from V and 4 from J; bases not matched to a gene: 25. This CDR3 contains 21 residues. This receptor was taken from a man aged 18-30 years in good health. The specimen was naive CD4+ T cells sorted from blood. Indicated subset: CD45RA+ positively selected. The genes are TRBV19 and TRBJ2-2; 9 bases map to TRBD2. CDR3 in amino acids: CASIPRWRGIAGESRTGELFF. In nucleotides, the CDR3 is TGTGCCAGTATCCCCCGATGGAGGGGGATAGCGGGAGAGAGCCGCACCGGGGAGCTGTTTTTT.